The TCR beta chain under discussion was sequenced for a study of pediatric ulcerative colitis. Up to 500,000 reads were sequenced per sample. Generated by immunoSEQ multiplex PCR, the TCRdb table keeps only in-frame clones and is missing some. The repertoire consists of roughly 14,000 clones, with 85% to 90% occurring once and the leading ten covering 0.8% to 1%. As to this clone: What it recognizes is unknown.

At colonoscopy, a blood sample was also collected. The germline CDR1 and CDR2 sequences are SGHAT and FQDESV (reference sequence). V shed 4 bases and J 4 bases; nucleotides not matched to a gene: 7. The CDR3 loop spans 14 amino acids. Study results and caveats: Blood samples from a couple of patients yielded substantially fewer templates and were excluded from blood-rectal overlap analysis.

V is TRBV11-1 and J is TRBJ2-7; 7 nucleotides match TRBD1. Sequenced: blood. The sequence came from a boy aged 5 to 17 with moderate ulcerative colitis. CDR3 in amino acids: CASSSQQGVYEQYF. The CDR3 DNA reads as TGTGCCAGCAGCTCCCAGCAGGGGGTGTACGAGCAGTACTTC.